These T cell receptor beta chains were read from a single sample in a study of regulatory T cells in long-lasting Graves disease. MiXCR was run by TCRdb on the multiplex PCR reads, yielding one entry per CDR3 protein. The sample yields hundreds of thousands of distinct CDR3 sequences, 16% seen once. This sample also belongs to another study, concerning T cells in Graves' hyperthyroidism and ophthalmopathy.

The material was peripheral blood mononuclear cells (PBMCs), obtained at new diagnosis, from a patient treated with antithyroid drugs. These receptor sequences come from a man aged 40-50 years with Graves disease. Each CDR3 is given with its conserved first and last residue. The D gene is left open where the match is weak. Not all rows give a size; the values are once, few, many and, for expanded clones, a class.

d_call	v_call	clone_size	j_call	cdr3_nt	cdr3_aa
-	TRBV9	many	TRBJ1-5	TGTGCCAGCAGCGGCTCTCCAGGACAGCCCCAGCATTTT	CASSGSPGQPQHF
-	TRBV6-5	many	TRBJ2-7	TGTGCCAGCAGTAACTCAAGGACGAACTACGAGCAGTACTTC	CASSNSRTNYEQYF
-	TRBV7-8	-	TRBJ2-3	TGTGCCAGCAGCTTAGCGCGGTCGGCAGAACCCACAGATACGCAGTATTTT	CASSLARSAEPTDTQYF
-	TRBV6-1	many	TRBJ2-7	TGTGCCAGCGCCCAGGCCGCCCCCCACGAGCAGTACTTC	CASAQAAPHEQYF
TRBD2	TRBV11-1	many	TRBJ2-5	TGTGCCAGCAGTTATACGGGAGGGTCCGGAGAGACCCAGTACTTC	CASSYTGGSGETQYF
-	TRBV18	many	TRBJ2-3	TGTGCCAGCTCACCACCGGCCAGCCCCTCCACGCAGTATTTT	CASSPPASPSTQYF
TRBD1	TRBV12-3/TRBV12-4	many	TRBJ1-2	TGTGCCAGCAGTCATTCCAGGGGGCCCACTAACTATGGCTACACCTTC	CASSHSRGPTNYGYTF
TRBD2	TRBV10-1	many	TRBJ2-7	TGCGCCAGCACCCCTCCGGCAGGGACTAGCGAATCAACCTCCTACGAGCAGTACTTC	CASTPPAGTSESTSYEQYF
TRBD1	TRBV6-1	many	TRBJ1-1	TGTGCCAGCAATCCCGGGACAGGGATTATGAACACTGAAGCTTTCTTT	CASNPGTGIMNTEAFF
-	TRBV12-3/TRBV12-4	-	TRBJ1-1	TGTGCCAGCAGCAAGACCCGAAGCACTGAAGCTTTCTTT	CASSKTRSTEAFF
-	TRBV5-1	many	TRBJ1-6	TGCGCCAGCAGCTTGGTTGGTGCGGCACCCCTCCACTTT	CASSLVGAAPLHF
-	TRBV6-1	many	TRBJ1-5	TGTGCCAGCAGTGAATTCGATCAGCCCCAGCATTTT	CASSEFDQPQHF
-	TRBV5-1	many	TRBJ2-7	TGCGCCAGCAGCTTGGTCACCGCCTACGAGCAGTACTTC	CASSLVTAYEQYF
-	TRBV11-2	many	TRBJ2-3	TGTGCCAGCAGCTTTGACCCTCGTAGCACAGATACGCAGTATTTT	CASSFDPRSTDTQYF
-	TRBV5-6	many	TRBJ1-2	TGTGCCAGCAGTAGGACTAACTATGGCTACACCTTC	CASSRTNYGYTF
TRBD1	TRBV28	many	TRBJ2-5	TGTGCCAGCAGTTCAACAGGGGGCGGGGGGACCCAGTACTTC	CASSSTGGGGTQYF
-	TRBV20-1	many	TRBJ2-1	TGCAGTGCGTTCGAGCCGGGACAACAAAAACTTCAGTTCTTC	CSAFEPGQQKLQFF
-	TRBV30	many	TRBJ1-4	TGTGCCTGGACCCCCGGCGAACAGTTTAATGAAAAACTGTTTTTT	CAWTPGEQFNEKLFF
-	TRBV9	-	TRBJ1-5	TGTGCCAGCAGCGTCTCCCCTATAGCAGGCAATCAGCCCCAGCATTTT	CASSVSPIAGNQPQHF
TRBD1	TRBV28	many	TRBJ2-7	TGTGCCAGCAGTACTCCGGGACAGGGGCCCTACGAGCAGTACTTC	CASSTPGQGPYEQYF